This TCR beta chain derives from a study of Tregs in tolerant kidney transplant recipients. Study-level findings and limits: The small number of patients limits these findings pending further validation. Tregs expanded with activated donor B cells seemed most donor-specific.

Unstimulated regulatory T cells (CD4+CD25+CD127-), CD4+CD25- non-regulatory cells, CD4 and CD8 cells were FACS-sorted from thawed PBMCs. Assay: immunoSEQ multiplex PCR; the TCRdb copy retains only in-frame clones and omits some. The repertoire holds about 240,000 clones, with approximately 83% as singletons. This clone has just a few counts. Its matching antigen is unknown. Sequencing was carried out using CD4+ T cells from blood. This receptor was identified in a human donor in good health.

CDR3 region: CASSLDGTSGSRKLFF. CDR3 sequence (DNA): TGCGCCAGCAGCTTGGACGGGACTAGCGGGAGTAGGAAGCTGTTTTTT. This chain connects TRBV5-1 to TRBJ2-2, with 14 bases lining up with TRBD2. The CDR3 has 16 amino acids. Germline CDR1 is SGHRS and CDR2 is YFSETQ. V shed 0 bases and J 12 bases; nucleotides not matched to a gene: 7.